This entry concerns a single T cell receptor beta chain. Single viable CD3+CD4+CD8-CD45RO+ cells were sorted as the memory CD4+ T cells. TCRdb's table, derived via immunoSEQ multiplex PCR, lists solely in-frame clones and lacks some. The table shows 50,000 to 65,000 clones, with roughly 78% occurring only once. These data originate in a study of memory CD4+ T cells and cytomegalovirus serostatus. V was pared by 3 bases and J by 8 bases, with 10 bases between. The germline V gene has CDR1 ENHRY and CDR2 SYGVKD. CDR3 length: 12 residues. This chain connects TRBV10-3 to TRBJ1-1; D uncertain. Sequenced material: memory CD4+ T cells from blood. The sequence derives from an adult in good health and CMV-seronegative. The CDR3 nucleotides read TGTGCCATCAGTGACTCAGGTCCCGAAGCTTTCTTT. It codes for CAISDSGPEAFF.